The clone carrying this T cell receptor beta chain was detected only a few times. Its matching antigen is unknown. The use of a sample-barcoded 5' primer and a J-beta primer mix characterized a second PCR of about 7 to 12 cycles. MiXCR, applied by TCRdb to the 5' RACE reads, yields one record per CDR3 protein. The sample holds about 570,000 distinct CDR3 sequences, 27% seen once. The data stem from a study of blood T cells in healthy people across ages. Study-wide results and caveats: Unsorted PBMCs ruled out conclusive naive versus antigen-experienced comparison. Observed TCR beta diversity per million T cells went down as age went up. This fall followed a roughly linear course with age.

This TCR came from a woman between 65 and 79 years old in good health. Material: blood.

The CDR3 loop is CASSRRQGWTDTQYF. The CDR3 DNA reads as TGTGCCAGCAGCCGCAGACAGGGTTGGACAGATACGCAGTATTTT. The chain links TRBV28 to TRBJ2-3; 7 nucleotides match TRBD1. Germline trimming cut 6 bases from V and 3 bases from J; bases unmatched to any gene: 9. The germline CDR1 and CDR2 sequences are MDHEN and SYDVKM. The CDR3 consists of 15 residues.